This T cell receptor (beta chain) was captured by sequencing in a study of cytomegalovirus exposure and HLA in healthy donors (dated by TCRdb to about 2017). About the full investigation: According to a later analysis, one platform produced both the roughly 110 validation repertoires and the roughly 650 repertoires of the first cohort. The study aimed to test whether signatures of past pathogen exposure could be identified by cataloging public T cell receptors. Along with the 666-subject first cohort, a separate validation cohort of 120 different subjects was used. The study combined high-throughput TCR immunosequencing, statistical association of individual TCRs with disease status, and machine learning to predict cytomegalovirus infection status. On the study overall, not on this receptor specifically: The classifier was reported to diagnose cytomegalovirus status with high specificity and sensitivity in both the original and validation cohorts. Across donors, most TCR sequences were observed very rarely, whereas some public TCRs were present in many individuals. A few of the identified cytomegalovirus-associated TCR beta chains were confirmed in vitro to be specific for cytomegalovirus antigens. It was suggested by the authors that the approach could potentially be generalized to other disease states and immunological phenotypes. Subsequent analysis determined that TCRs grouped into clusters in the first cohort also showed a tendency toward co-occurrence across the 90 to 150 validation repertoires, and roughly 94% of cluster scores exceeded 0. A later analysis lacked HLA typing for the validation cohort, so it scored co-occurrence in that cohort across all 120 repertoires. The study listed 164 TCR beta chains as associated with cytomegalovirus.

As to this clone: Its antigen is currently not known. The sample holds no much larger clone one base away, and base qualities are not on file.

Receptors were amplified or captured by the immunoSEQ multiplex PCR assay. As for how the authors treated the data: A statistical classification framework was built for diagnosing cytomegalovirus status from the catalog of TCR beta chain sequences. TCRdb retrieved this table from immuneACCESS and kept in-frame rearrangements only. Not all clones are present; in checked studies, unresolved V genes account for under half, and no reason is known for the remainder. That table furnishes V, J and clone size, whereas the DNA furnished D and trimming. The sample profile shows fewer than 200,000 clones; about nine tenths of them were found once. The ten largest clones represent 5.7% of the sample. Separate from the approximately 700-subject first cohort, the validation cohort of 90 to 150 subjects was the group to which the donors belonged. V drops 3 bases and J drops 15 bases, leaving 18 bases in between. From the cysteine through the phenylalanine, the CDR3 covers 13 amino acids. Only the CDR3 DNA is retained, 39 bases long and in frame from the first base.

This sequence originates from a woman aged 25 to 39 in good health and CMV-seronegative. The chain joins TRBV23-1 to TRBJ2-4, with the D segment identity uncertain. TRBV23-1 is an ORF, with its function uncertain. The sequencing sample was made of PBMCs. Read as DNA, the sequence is TGCGCCAGCAGTCACTCCCCTCCCGCTTCTAGGTACTTC. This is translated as CASSHSPPASRYF.